The 20 T cell receptor beta chains listed next were all sequenced from one sample in a study of blood T cell repertoires in COVID-19. Sequencing used immunoSEQ multiplex PCR; TCRdb keeps in-frame clones, though not all of them. The sample carries hundreds of thousands of clones, about nine tenths recorded once. The specimen was peripheral blood. The origin of the receptors is a woman aged 25 to 39 with active or convalescent COVID-19.

The chain combines TRBV2 with TRBJ1-2; D is perhaps TRBD1 (5 bases). This CDR3 is built from 12 residues. With 2 bases removed from V and 7 bases from J, the gap between germline ends came to 8 bases. Germline-derived CDR1 and CDR2 are SNHLY and FYNNEI. This CDR3 is CASSEQGGGYTF. The CDR3 DNA reads TGTGCCAGCAGTGAACAGGGAGGTGGCTACACCTTC.

V gene TRBV5-1 combines with J gene TRBJ1-2; the match to TRBD1 covers 10 bases. Germline lookup yields CDR1 SGHRS and CDR2 YFSETQ. The CDR3 loop spans 14 amino acids. V dropped 5 bases and J dropped 7; count of bases not matched to a gene: 8. CDR3 DNA sequence: TGCGCCAGCAGAAGGGACAGGGGTCGTTCTGGCTACACCTTC. Translating it yields CASRRDRGRSGYTF.

This clone has just a few counts. The V call is TRBV10-2, the J call TRBJ1-1; D is unresolved. This CDR3 region has 14 residues. CDR1 is WSHSY and CDR2 is SAAADI in the germline V gene. The V end lost 4 bases, the J end lost 9 bases, and 18 bases lay between the germline ends. The CDR3 spells CASSAPGLGVQAFF. CDR3 nucleotide sequence: TGCGCCAGCAGTGCTCCCGGGTTGGGAGTACAAGCTTTCTTT.

This clone was picked up a small number of times. The CDR3 DNA is TGTGCCAGCAGCTCCGGACAGGGCACTGAAGCTTTCTTT. Its translation: CASSSGQGTEAFF. V and J are TRBV7-6 and TRBJ1-1; 8 bases line up with TRBD1. CDR1 and CDR2 (germline): SGHVS, FNYEAQ. The junction had 2 bases not matched to a gene; V was cut back by 4 bases and J by 4 bases. The length of the CDR3 is 13 residues.

This sequence joins TRBV11-2 and TRBJ1-1, with D perhaps TRBD1 (5 bases). The CDR3 runs to 16 residues. Per germline, CDR1 SGHAT and CDR2 FQNNGV. Between the trimmed V and J ends, which lost 5 bases and 0 bases, there was a span of 16 bases. The CDR3 region has the DNA TGTGCCAGCAGCCCCTCCTGGGGGGGATTGAACACTGAAGCTTTCTTT. As protein: CASSPSWGGLNTEAFF. Looking up the rest from reference TRBV11-2 and TRBJ1-1 gives the full variable domain: EAGVAQSPRYKIIEKRQSVAFWCNPISGHATLYWYQQILGQGPKLLIQFQNNGVVDDSQLPKDRFSAERLKGVDSTLKIQPAKLEDSAVYLCASSPSWGGLNTEAFFGQGTRLTVV.

The gene calls are TRBV19 and TRBJ2-7; tentatively, D is TRBD1 (6 bases). CDR3 length: 12 residues. Germline V gene sequence: CDR1 LNHDA, CDR2 SQIVND (reference sequence). The germline V and J ends were trimmed by 6 bases and 4 bases, with 10 bases remaining between them. CDR3 amino acids: CASRNRAYEQYF. The CDR3 region has the DNA TGTGCCAGTAGAAACAGGGCGTACGAGCAGTACTTC.

The chain couples TRBV6-2 or TRBV6-3 to TRBJ1-1; D ambiguous. The CDR3 runs to 13 residues. The ends were cut back, 0 bases at V and 8 bases at J, with 10 bases in the middle. From germline, CDR1 is MNHEY and CDR2 SVGEGT. DNA for the CDR3: TGTGCCAGCAGTTACTCCTGGGCAGGCGAAGCTTTCTTT. Residues: CASSYSWAGEAFF.

V is TRBV5-4 and J is TRBJ1-5; D ambiguous. The CDR3 loop spans 13 amino acids. Trimming pared 0 bases from V and 4 bases from J, leaving 5 bases between. Germline loops: CDR1 SGHNT, CDR2 YYREEE (reference sequence). CDR3 residues: CASSLAGNQPQHF. The CDR3 region has the DNA TGTGCCAGCAGCTTGGCCGGTAATCAGCCCCAGCATTTT.

This clone was detected only once. The chain employs TRBV5-6 and TRBJ2-1, with 11 bases identical to TRBD2. CDR1 SGHDT and CDR2 YYEEEE come from the germline V gene. V was clipped by 0 bases and J by 7 bases; unmatched bases: 3. This CDR3 is built from 15 residues. The CDR3 spells CASSLGVAGGNEQFF. The CDR3 nucleotides read TGTGCCAGCAGCTTGGGAGTAGCGGGGGGGAATGAGCAGTTCTTC.

V and J are TRBV6-5 and TRBJ1-4; the D gene is possibly TRBD1 (5 bases). The CDR3 has 14 amino acids. Trimming removed 6 bases at V and 6 bases at J, with 14 bases between. Per the germline V gene, CDR1 is MNHEY and CDR2 is SVGAGI. The CDR3 DNA sequence: TGTGCCAGCAGGGTACAGGTTTTGGATGAAAAACTGTTTTTT. This translates into CASRVQVLDEKLFF.

This clone was seen a single time. The genes are TRBV5-6 and TRBJ1-5, with 8 bases aligning to TRBD1. From germline, CDR1 is SGHDT and CDR2 YYEEEE. The CDR3 extends over 15 amino acids. V lost 0 bases, J lost 6 bases, and 5 bases stayed unmatched. CDR3 sequence (DNA): TGTGCCAGCAGCTTGGGCGACAGGGGAATTCAGCCCCAGCATTTT. Translation gives CASSLGDRGIQPQHF.

The chain carries TRBV3-1 (or the pseudogene TRBV3-2) and TRBJ1-1, with D tentatively TRBD1 (5 bases). Trimming shortened V by 4 bases and J by 6 bases, and 15 bases separated the two germline ends. The CDR3 consists of 14 residues. Germline-derived CDR1 and CDR2 are LGHDT and YNNKEL (reference sequence). CDR3 protein: CASSRPDVRAEAFF. The CDR3, as DNA: TGTGCCAGCAGCCGCCCCGACGTCAGGGCTGAAGCTTTCTTT.

The V and J genes are TRBV19 and TRBJ2-4, with 7 bases identical to TRBD1. The CDR3 length is 19 residues. V lost 5 bases and J lost 0; bases outside the gene matches: 16. Germline V CDR1 and CDR2: LNHDA, SQIVND (reference sequence). The DNA of the CDR3 is TGTGCCAGTAGTTTCCTCCCCCGGGACAGCCATTTAGCCAAAAACATTCAGTACTTC. This gives the protein CASSFLPRDSHLAKNIQYF.

The chain is built from TRBV4-1 and TRBJ1-5; the match to TRBD1 covers 11 bases. This CDR3 comprises 17 residues. Germline CDR1 MGHRA, CDR2 YSYEKL. The junction had 8 bases not matched to a gene; V was cut back by 4 bases and J by 3 bases. CDR3 bases: TGCGCCAGCAGCCCTTATCGGACAGGGGGCGTCAATCAGCCCCAGCATTTT. It encodes CASSPYRTGGVNQPQHF.

The chain is built from TRBV7-7 and TRBJ2-3; perhaps TRBD2 as D (5 bases). V lost 5 bases and J lost 0, with 15 bases in between. The CDR3 length is 16 residues. Looked up from germline, CDR1 is SSHAT and CDR2 is FNYEAQ (reference sequence). CDR3: CASSPKGLPSTDTQYF. CDR3 bases: TGTGCCAGCAGCCCCAAAGGACTCCCCAGCACAGATACGCAGTATTTT.

The chain recombines TRBV5-1 with TRBJ1-3; 7 nucleotides match TRBD1. Germline lookup yields CDR1 SGHRS and CDR2 YFSETQ. The CDR3 runs to 14 residues. V shed 3 bases and J 3 bases; nucleotides not matched to a gene: 3. The CDR3 DNA follows: TGCGCCAGCAGCTCGCAGGGGGATGGAAACACCATATATTTT. As protein: CASSSQGDGNTIYF.

A few counts support this clone. The chain employs TRBV4-1 and TRBJ2-1; 8 bases are a match to TRBD1. CDR3 size: 16 residues. In germline, CDR1 is MGHRA, CDR2 YSYEKL. J was trimmed by 0 bases and V by 1 base; bases with no gene match: 2. The CDR3 sequence is CASSQVGQDSYNEQFF. Here the CDR3 DNA reads TGCGCCAGCAGCCAAGTGGGACAGGACTCCTACAATGAGCAGTTCTTC.

The gene calls are TRBV10-3 and TRBJ2-5; 10 bases agree with TRBD2. The CDR3 has 16 amino acids. Germline V gene lookup returns CDR1 ENHRY and CDR2 SYGVKD. Losses at the gene ends were 9 bases for V and 3 bases for J; bases not matched to a gene: 13. The CDR3 region is CAMGDQREGRKETQYF. In DNA form, the CDR3 reads TGTGCCATGGGGGATCAGCGGGAGGGAAGGAAAGAGACCCAGTACTTC.

This sequence joins TRBV21-1 and TRBJ1-3; the tabulated D call, TRBD1, remains unverified against the DNA. TRBV21-1 is a pseudogene segment. This CDR3 has 12 residues. In DNA, the CDR3 is TGTGCCAGCAGAGGACAGGGTGGCACCATATATTTT. Protein: CASRGQGGTIYF.

This rearrangement joins TRBV14 to TRBJ2-1; 9 nucleotides align to TRBD1. V lost 4 bases and J lost 1; bases outside the gene matches: 2. Per germline, CDR1 SGHDN and CDR2 FVKESK. This CDR3 spans 15 amino acids. In nucleotides, the CDR3 is TGTGCCAGCAGCCCGACAGGGGGGTCCTACAATGAGCAGTTCTTC. Amino acids: CASSPTGGSYNEQFF.